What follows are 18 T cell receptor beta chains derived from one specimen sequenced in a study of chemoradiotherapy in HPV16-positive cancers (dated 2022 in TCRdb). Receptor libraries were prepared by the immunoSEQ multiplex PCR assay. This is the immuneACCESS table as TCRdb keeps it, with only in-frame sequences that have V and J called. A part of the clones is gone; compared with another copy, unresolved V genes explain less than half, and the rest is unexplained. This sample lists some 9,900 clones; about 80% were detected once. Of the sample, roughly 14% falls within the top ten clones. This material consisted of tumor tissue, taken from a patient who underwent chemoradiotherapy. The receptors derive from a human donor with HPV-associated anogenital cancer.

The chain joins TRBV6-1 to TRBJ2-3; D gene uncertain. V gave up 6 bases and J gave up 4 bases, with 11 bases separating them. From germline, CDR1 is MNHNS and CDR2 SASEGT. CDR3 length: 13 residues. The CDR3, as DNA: TGTGCCAGCAGACCCTCCCGGCCAGATACGCAGTATTTT. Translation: CASRPSRPDTQYF.

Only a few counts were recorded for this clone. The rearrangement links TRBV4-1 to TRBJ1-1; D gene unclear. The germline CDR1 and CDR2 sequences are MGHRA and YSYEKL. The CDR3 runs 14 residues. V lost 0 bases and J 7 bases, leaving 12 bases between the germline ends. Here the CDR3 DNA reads TGCGCCAGCAGCCAAGACCCCACAGAAGATGAAGCTTTCTTT. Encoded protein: CASSQDPTEDEAFF.

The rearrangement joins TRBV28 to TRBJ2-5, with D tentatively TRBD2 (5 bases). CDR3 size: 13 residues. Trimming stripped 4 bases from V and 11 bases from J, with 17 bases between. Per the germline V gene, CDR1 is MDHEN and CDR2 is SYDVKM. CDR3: CASSSLGRGEQYF. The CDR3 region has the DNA TGTGCCAGCAGTTCCCTGGGGAGAGGAGAGCAGTACTTC. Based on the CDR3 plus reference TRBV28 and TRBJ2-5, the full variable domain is DVKVTQSSRYLVKRTGEKVFLECVQDMDHENMFWYRQDPGLGLRLIYFSYDVKMKEKGDIPEGYSVSREKKERFSLILESASTNQTSMYLCASSSLGRGEQYFGPGTRLLVL.

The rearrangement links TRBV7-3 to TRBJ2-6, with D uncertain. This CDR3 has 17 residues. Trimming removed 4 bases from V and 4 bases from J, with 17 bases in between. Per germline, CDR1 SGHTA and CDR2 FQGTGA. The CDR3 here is CASSSSVGVGGANVLTF. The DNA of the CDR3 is TGTGCCAGCAGCTCGTCAGTGGGCGTAGGGGGGGCCAACGTCCTGACTTTC.

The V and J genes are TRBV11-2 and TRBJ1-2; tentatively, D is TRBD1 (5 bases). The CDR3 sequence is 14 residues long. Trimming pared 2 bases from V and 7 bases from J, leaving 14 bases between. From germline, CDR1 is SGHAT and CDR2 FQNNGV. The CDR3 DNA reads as TGTGCCAGCAGCTTAAAGTGGGAGGGGCCTGGCTACACCTTC. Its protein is CASSLKWEGPGYTF.

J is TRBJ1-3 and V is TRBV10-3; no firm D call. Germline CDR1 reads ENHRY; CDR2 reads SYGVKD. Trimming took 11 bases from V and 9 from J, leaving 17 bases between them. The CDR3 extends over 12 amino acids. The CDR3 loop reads CASSPPLGTIYF. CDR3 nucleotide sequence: TGTGCCTCCTCCCCACCGCTAGGCACCATATATTTT.

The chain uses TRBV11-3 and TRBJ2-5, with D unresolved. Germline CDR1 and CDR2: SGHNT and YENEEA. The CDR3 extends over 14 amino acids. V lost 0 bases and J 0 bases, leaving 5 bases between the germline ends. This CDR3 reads CASSLDQHQETQYF. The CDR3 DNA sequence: TGTGCCAGCAGCTTAGATCAGCACCAAGAGACCCAGTACTTC.

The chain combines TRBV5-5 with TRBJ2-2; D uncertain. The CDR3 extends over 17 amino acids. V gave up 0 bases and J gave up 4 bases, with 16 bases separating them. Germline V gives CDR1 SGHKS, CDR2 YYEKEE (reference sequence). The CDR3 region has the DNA TGTGCCAGCAGCTTGGTTTCTATGGTGCCTTCCACCGGGGAGCTGTTTTTT. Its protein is CASSLVSMVPSTGELFF.

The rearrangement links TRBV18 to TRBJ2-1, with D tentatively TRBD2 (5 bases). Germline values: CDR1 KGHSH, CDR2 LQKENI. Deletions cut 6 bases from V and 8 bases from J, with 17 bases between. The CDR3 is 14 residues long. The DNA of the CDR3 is TGTGCCAGCTCCCCTACCCGGGGTACCGATGAGCAGTTCTTC. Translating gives CASSPTRGTDEQFF.

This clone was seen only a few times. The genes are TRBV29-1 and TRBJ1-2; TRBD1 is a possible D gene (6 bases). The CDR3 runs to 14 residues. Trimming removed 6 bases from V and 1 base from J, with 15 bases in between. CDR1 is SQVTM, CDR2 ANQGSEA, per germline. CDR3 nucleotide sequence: TGCAGCGTGGACAGAGGAATTGGTAACTATGGCTACACCTTC. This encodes CSVDRGIGNYGYTF.

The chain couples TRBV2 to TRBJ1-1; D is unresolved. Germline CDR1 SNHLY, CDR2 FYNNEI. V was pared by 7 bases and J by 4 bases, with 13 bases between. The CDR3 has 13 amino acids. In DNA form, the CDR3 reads TGTGCCAGCACCAAAGACATGGGCACTGAAGCTTTCTTT. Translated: CASTKDMGTEAFF.

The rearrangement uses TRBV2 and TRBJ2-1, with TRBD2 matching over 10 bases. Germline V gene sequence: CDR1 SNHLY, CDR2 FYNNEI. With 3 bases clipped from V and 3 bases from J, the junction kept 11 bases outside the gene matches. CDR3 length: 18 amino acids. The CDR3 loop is CASSDKRGGASGYNEQFF. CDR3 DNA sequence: TGTGCCAGCAGTGACAAGCGGGGGGGCGCTTCGGGCTACAATGAGCAGTTCTTC.

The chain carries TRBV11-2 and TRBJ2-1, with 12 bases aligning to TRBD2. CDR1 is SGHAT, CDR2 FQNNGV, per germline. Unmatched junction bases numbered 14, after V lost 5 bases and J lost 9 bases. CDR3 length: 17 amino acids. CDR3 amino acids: CASSPEHPSGGAGEQFF. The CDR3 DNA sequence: TGTGCCAGCAGCCCCGAACACCCTAGCGGGGGGGCAGGTGAGCAGTTCTTC.

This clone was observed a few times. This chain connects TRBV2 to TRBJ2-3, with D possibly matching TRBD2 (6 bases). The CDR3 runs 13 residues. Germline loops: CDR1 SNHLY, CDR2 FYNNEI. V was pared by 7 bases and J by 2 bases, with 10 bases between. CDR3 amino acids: CASIKRVTDTQYF. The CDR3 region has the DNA TGTGCCAGCATTAAGCGGGTCACAGATACGCAGTATTTT.

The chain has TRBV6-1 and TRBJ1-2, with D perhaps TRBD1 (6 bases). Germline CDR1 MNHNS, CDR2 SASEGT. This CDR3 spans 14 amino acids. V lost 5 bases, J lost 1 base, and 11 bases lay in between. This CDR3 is CASSPTGLNYGYTF. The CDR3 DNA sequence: TGTGCCAGCAGTCCCACAGGGCTTAACTATGGCTACACCTTC.

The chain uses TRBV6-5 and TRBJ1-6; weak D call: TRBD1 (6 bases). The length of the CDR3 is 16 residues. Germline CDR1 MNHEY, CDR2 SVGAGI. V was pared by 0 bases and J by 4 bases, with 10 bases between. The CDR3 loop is CASSYSRTVYNSPLHF. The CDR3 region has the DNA TGTGCCAGCAGTTACTCGAGGACAGTTTATAATTCACCCCTCCACTTT.

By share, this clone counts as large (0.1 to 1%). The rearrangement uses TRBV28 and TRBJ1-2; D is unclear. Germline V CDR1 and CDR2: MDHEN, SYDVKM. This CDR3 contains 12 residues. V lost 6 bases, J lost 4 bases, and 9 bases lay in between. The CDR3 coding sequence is TGTGCCAGCAGCCCCCCGGGCTATGGCTACACCTTC. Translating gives CASSPPGYGYTF.

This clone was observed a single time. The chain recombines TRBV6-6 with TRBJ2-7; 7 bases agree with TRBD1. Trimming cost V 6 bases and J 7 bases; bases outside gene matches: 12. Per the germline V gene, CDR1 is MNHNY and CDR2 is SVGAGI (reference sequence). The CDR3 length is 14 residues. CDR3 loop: CASRPTGEHWEQYF. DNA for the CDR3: TGTGCCAGCAGACCTACAGGGGAACACTGGGAGCAGTACTTC.